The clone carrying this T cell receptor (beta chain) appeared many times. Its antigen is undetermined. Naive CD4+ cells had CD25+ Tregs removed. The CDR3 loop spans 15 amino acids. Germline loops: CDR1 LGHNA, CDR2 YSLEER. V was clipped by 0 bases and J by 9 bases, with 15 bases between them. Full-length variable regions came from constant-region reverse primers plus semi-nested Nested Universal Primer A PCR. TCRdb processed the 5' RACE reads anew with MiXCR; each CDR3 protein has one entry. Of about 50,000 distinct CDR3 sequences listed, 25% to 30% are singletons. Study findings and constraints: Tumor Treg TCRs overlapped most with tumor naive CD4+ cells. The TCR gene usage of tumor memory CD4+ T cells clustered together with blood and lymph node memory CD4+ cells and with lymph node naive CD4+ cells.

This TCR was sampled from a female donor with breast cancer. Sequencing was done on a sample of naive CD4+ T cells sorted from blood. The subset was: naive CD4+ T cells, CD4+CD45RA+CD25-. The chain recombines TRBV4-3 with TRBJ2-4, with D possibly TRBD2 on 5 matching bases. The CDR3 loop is CASSQDSKNRGIQYF. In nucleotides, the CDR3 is TGCGCCAGCAGCCAAGATTCCAAGAACCGGGGCATTCAGTACTTC.